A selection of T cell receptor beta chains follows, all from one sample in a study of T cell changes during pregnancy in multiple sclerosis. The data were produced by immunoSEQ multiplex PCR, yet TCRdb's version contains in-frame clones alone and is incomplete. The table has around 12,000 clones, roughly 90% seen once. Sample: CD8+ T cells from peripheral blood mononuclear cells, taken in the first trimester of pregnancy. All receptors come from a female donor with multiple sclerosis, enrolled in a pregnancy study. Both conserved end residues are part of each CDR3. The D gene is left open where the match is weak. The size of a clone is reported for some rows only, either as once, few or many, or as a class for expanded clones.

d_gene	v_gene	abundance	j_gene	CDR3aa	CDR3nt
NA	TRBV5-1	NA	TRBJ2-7	CASRNSGAYEQYF	TGCGCCAGCAGGAATAGCGGAGCCTACGAGCAGTACTTC
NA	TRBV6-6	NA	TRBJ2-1	CASSWVAVTPGNEQFF	TGTGCCAGCAGTTGGGTCGCGGTCACCCCCGGCAATGAGCAGTTCTTC
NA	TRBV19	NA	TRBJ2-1	CASSIDGYNEQFF	TGTGCCAGTAGTATAGACGGCTACAATGAGCAGTTCTTC
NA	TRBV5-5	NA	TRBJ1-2	CASSLAGGGYGYTF	TGTGCCAGCAGCTTGGCCGGGGGGGGCTATGGCTACACCTTC
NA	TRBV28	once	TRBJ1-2	CASSLTPNYGYTF	TGTGCCAGCAGTTTGACACCTAACTATGGCTACACCTTC
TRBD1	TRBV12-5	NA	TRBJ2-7	CASGLDRQGKQYF	TGTGCTAGTGGTTTGGACCGACAGGGGAAGCAGTACTTC
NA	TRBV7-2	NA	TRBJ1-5	CASSLDSDAQPQHF	TGTGCCAGCAGCCTGGACAGTGATGCCCAGCCCCAGCATTTT
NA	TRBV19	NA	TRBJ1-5	CASSIAYSNQPQHF	TGTGCCAGTAGTATTGCATACAGTAATCAGCCCCAGCATTTT
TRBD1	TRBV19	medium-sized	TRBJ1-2	CASSTPPGQGARSGYTF	TGTGCCAGTAGTACCCCTCCGGGACAGGGGGCGCGTTCCGGCTACACCTTC
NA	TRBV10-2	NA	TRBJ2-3	CASSESGQGDTQYF	TGCGCCAGCAGTGAGTCCGGGCAGGGAGATACGCAGTATTTT
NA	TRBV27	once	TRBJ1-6	CASSAYRTSPGDSPLHF	TGTGCCAGCAGTGCCTATCGGACTAGCCCTGGGGATTCACCCCTCCACTTT
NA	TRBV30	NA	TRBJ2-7	CAWSSTTGIEQYF	TGTGCCTGGAGTTCCACCACAGGAATCGAGCAGTACTTC